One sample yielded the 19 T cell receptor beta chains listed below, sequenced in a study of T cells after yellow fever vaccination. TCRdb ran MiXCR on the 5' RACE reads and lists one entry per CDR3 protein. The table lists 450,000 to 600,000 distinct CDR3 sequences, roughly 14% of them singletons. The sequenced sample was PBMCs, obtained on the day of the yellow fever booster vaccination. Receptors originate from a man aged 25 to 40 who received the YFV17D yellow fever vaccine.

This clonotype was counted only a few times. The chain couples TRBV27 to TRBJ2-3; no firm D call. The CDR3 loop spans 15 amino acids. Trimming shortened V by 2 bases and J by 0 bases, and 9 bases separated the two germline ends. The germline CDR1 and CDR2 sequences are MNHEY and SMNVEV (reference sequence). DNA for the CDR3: TGTGCCAGCAGTTTAAGCAGCTCTAGCACAGATACGCAGTATTTT. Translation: CASSLSSSSTDTQYF.

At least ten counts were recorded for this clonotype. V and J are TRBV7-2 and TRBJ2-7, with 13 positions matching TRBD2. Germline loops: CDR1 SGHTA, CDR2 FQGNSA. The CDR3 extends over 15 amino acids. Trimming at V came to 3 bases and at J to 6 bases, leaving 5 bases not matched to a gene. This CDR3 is CASSFSGTSGTEQYF. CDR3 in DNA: TGTGCCAGCAGCTTTTCCGGGACTAGCGGGACCGAGCAGTACTTC.

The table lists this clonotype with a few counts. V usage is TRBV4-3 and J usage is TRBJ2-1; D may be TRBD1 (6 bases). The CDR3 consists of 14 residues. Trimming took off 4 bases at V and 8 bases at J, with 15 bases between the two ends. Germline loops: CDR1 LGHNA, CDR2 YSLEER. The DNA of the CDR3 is TGCGCCAGCAGCCCGGCAGGGGCCTCCGATGAGCAGTTCTTC. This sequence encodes CASSPAGASDEQFF.

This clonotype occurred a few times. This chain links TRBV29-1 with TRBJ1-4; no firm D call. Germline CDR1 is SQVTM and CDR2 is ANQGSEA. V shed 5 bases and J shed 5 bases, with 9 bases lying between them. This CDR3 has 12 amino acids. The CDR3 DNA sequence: TGCAGCGTTCGGATGCCGAATGAAAAACTGTTTTTT. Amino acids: CSVRMPNEKLFF. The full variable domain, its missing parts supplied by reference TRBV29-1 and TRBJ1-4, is SAVISQKPSRDICQRGTSLTIQCQVDSQVTMMFWYRQQPGQSLTLIATANQGSEATYESGFVIDKFPISRPNLTFSTLTVSNMSPEDSSIYLCSVRMPNEKLFFGSGTQLSVL.

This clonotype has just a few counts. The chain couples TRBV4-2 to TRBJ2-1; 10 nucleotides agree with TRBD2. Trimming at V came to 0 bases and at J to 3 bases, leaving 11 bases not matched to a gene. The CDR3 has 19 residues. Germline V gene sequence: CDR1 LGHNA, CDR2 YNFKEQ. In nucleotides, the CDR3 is TGTGCCAGCAGCCAAGAAGTTAGCGGGGGGTACCCCGTCTACAATGAGCAGTTCTTC. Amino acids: CASSQEVSGGYPVYNEQFF.

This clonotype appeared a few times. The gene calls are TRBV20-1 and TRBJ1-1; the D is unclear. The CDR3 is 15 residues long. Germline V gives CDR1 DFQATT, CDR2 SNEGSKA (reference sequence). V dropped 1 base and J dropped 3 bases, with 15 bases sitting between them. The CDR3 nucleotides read TGCAGTGCTAGAGCACCCCACAGATTGGACACTGAAGCTTTCTTT. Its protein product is CSARAPHRLDTEAFF.

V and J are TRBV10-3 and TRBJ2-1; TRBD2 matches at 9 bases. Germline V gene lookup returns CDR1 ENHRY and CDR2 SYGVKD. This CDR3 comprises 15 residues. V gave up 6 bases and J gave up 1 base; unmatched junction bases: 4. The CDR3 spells CAIRRTSDSYNEQFF. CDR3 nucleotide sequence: TGTGCCATCAGAAGGACTAGCGATTCCTACAATGAGCAGTTCTTC.

CDR3 amino acids: CASSLGSRDGQETQYF. The CDR3 nucleotides read TGTGCCAGCAGTTTAGGGTCCCGGGACGGCCAAGAGACCCAGTACTTC. The chain uses TRBV12-3 or TRBV12-4 and TRBJ2-5; D possibly uses TRBD1 or TRBD2 (5 bases each). The germline V and J ends were trimmed by 1 base and 1 base, with 13 bases remaining between them. The CDR3 runs 16 residues.

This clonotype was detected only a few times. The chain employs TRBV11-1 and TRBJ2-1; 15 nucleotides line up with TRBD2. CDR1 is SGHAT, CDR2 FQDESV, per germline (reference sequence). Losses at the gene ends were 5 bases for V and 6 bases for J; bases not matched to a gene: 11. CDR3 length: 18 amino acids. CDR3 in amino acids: CASSAGLAGGIRANEQFF. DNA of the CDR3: TGTGCCAGCAGCGCGGGACTAGCGGGAGGCATCCGGGCCAATGAGCAGTTCTTC.

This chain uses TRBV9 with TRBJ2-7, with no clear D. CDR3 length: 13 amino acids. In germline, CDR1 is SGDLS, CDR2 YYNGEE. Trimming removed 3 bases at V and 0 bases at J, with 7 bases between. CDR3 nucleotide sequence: TGTGCCAGCAGCGCCCTGGGCTCCTACGAGCAGTACTTC. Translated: CASSALGSYEQYF.

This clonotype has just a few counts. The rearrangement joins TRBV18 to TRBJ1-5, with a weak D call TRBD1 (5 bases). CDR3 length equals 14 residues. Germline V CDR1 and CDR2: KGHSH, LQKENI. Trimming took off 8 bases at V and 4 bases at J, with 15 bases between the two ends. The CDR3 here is CASTYGTKNQPQHF. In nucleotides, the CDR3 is TGTGCCAGCACTTACGGGACGAAGAATCAGCCCCAGCATTTT.

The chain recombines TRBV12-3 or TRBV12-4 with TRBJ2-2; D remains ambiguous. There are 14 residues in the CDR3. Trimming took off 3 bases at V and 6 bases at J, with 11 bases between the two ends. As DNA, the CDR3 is TGTGCCAGCAGTTTTAGACAAGGCCCCGGGGAGCTGTTTTTT. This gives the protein CASSFRQGPGELFF.

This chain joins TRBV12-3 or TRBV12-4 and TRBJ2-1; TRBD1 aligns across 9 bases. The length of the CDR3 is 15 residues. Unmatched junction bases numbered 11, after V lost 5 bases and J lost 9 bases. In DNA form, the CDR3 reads TGTGCCAGCAGTCCCCTTGGACAGGGGAGCAGTGAGCAGTTCTTC. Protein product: CASSPLGQGSSEQFF.

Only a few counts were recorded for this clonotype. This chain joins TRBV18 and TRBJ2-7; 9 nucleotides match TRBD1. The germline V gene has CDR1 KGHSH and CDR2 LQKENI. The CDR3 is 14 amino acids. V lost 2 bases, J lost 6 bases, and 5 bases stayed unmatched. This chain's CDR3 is CASSPLGQGGEQYF. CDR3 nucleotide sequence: TGTGCCAGCTCACCATTGGGACAGGGCGGCGAGCAGTACTTC.

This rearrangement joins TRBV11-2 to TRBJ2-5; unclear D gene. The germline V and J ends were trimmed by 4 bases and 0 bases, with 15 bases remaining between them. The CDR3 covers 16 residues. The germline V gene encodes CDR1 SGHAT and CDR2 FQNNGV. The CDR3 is CASSSRGHVYQETQYF. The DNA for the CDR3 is TGTGCCAGCAGCTCCCGTGGCCATGTCTACCAAGAGACCCAGTACTTC.

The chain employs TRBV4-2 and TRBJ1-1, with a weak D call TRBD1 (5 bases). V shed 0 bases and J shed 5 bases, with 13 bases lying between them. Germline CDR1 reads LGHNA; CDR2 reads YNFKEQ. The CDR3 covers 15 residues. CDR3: CASSQDEGRETEAFF. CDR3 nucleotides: TGTGCCAGCAGCCAAGATGAGGGGAGGGAGACTGAAGCTTTCTTT.

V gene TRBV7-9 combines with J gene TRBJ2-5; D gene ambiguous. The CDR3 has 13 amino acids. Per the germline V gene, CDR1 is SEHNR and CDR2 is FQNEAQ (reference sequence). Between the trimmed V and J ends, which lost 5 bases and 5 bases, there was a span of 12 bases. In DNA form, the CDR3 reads TGTGCCAGCAGCACGGAGTTCCAGGAGACCCAGTACTTC. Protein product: CASSTEFQETQYF.

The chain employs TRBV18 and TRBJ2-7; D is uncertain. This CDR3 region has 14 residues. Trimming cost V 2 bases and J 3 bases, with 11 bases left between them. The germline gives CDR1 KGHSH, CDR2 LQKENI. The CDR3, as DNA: TGTGCCAGCTCACCAACAACGGACGACTACGAGCAGTACTTC. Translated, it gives CASSPTTDDYEQYF.

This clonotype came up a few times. Here the CDR3 DNA reads TGTGCCAGCAGCCGACGGGACTTTAGCAATCAGCCCCAGCATTTT. Protein sequence: CASSRRDFSNQPQHF. The V call is TRBV12-3 or TRBV12-4, the J call TRBJ1-5, with D perhaps matching TRBD1 (5 bases). The V end lost 6 bases, the J end lost 0 bases, and 12 bases lay between the germline ends. The CDR3 spans 15 residues.